One sample yielded the 3 T cell receptor beta chains listed below, sequenced in a study of control samples from healthy donors and cancer patients. TCRdb keeps only in-frame clones here, not all; method: immunoSEQ multiplex PCR. Among more than 100,000 clones, approximately 91% were seen once, and the ten largest hold 6.5% to 9%. The specimen was blood. The origin of the receptors is a woman younger than 30 in good health.

The chain uses TRBV28 and TRBJ2-7, with 7 bases lining up with TRBD2. The V segment lost 1 base and the J segment 0 bases; nucleotides outside the gene matches: 6. There are 16 residues in the CDR3. Germline V gene data show CDR1 as MDHEN and CDR2 as SYDVKM. The CDR3 nucleotides are TGTGCCAGCAGTTTATTAACTAGCGACTACTCCTACGAGCAGTACTTC. The encoded protein is CASSLLTSDYSYEQYF. Full variable domain (outside the CDR3, taken from reference TRBV28 and TRBJ2-7): DVKVTQSSRYLVKRTGEKVFLECVQDMDHENMFWYRQDPGLGLRLIYFSYDVKMKEKGDIPEGYSVSREKKERFSLILESASTNQTSMYLCASSLLTSDYSYEQYFGPGTRLTVT.

There are many counts of this clone. V usage is TRBV11-3 and J usage is TRBJ2-1; D possibly corresponds to TRBD2 (5 bases). V was shortened by 5 bases and J by 0 bases, with 11 bases between the two germline ends. Germline V CDR1 and CDR2: SGHNT, YENEEA. The CDR3 totals 15 residues. The CDR3 spells CASSLGDSSYNEQFF. CDR3 nucleotide sequence: TGTGCCAGCAGCCTCGGGGATAGCTCCTACAATGAGCAGTTCTTC.

This clone showed up just a few times. The chain couples TRBV19 to TRBJ2-5; 10 bases agree with TRBD2. The germline gives CDR1 LNHDA, CDR2 SQIVND (reference sequence). The junction had 1 base not matched to a gene; V was cut back by 4 bases and J by 5 bases. CDR3 size: 13 residues. The CDR3 DNA reads TGTGCCAGTAGTAAACTAGCGGGGGAGACCCAGTACTTC. This codes for CASSKLAGETQYF.